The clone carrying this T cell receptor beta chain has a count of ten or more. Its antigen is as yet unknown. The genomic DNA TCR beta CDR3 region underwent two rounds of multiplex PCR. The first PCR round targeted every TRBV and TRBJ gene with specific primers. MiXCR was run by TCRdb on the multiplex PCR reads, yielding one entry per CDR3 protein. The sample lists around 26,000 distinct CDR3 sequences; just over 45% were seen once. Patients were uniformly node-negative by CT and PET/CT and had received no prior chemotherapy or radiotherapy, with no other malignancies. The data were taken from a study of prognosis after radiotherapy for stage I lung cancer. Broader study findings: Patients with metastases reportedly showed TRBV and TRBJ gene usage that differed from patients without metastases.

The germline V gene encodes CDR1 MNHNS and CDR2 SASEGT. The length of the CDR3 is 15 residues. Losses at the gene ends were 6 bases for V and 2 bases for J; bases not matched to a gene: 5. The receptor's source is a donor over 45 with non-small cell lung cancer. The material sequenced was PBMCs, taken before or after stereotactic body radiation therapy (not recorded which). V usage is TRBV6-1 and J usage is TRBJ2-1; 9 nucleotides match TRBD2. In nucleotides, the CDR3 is TGTGCCAGCAGCCATAGCGGGAGTACCTACAATGAGCAGTTCTTC. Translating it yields CASSHSGSTYNEQFF.